Following are 24 T cell receptor beta chains from one sample sequenced in a study of T cells of healthy individuals. A single record per CDR3 protein comes from TCRdb applying MiXCR to the 5' RACE reads. The top ten hold approximately 4.8% of the sample, which has 63,000 or so distinct CDR3 sequences, 15% to 20% seen once. Receptor source: a human donor in good health.

In this sample, this clonotype is medium-sized. The V and J genes are TRBV6-4 and TRBJ2-1; 7 bases align to TRBD1. This CDR3 spans 14 amino acids. The V segment lost 5 bases and the J segment 9 bases; nucleotides outside the gene matches: 10. The germline V gene has CDR1 MRHNA and CDR2 SNTAGT. The CDR3 sequence is CASSTGTASGEQFF. CDR3 bases: TGTGCCAGCAGTACCGGGACAGCCTCGGGTGAGCAGTTCTTC.

This sequence joins TRBV24-1 and TRBJ2-3, with 8 bases lining up with TRBD2. Germline V gives CDR1 KGHDR, CDR2 SFDVKD. V trimming: 3 bases; J trimming: 4 bases; junction bases outside the gene matches: 5. There are 15 residues in the CDR3. The CDR3: CATSDKAGEPDTQYF. CDR3 coding DNA: TGTGCCACCAGTGATAAAGCGGGAGAGCCAGATACGCAGTATTTT.

The gene calls are TRBV12-5 and TRBJ2-3; tentative D call: TRBD2 (6 bases). This CDR3 comprises 16 residues. V dropped 3 bases and J dropped 0 bases, with 13 bases sitting between them. Germline CDR1 reads LGHNT; CDR2 reads FRNRAP. CDR3 sequence: CASGFMGGTSTDTQYF. CDR3 sequence (DNA): TGTGCTAGTGGTTTTATGGGGGGTACTAGCACAGATACGCAGTATTTT.

This clonotype was seen more than once but under ten times. The chain couples TRBV9 to TRBJ2-2; 10 positions match TRBD2. The CDR3 is made up of 16 amino acids. The germline gives CDR1 SGDLS, CDR2 YYNGEE. V was pared by 3 bases and J by 6 bases, with 8 bases of the junction left unmatched. CDR3 sequence: CASSGTSGNGAGELFF. Here the CDR3 DNA reads TGTGCCAGCAGCGGTACTAGCGGGAACGGTGCCGGGGAGCTGTTTTTT.

This clonotype has ten or more counts. This chain uses TRBV20-1 with TRBJ1-1; D remains ambiguous. V lost 1 base and J lost 7, with 10 bases in between. The CDR3 sequence is 12 residues long. Germline loops: CDR1 DFQATT, CDR2 SNEGSKA (reference sequence). The CDR3 protein is CSARGGVDEAFF. CDR3 nucleotides: TGCAGTGCTAGAGGGGGAGTAGATGAAGCTTTCTTT.

This clonotype appeared many times. The CDR3 reads CASRSVGGQRAYGYTF. CDR3 DNA sequence: TGTGCCAGCAGGAGCGTTGGGGGACAGAGGGCATATGGCTACACCTTC. This chain connects TRBV2 to TRBJ1-2; 7 bases align to TRBD1. The CDR3 runs to 16 residues. Germline values: CDR1 SNHLY, CDR2 FYNNEI. V lost 6 bases to trimming and J lost 5 bases; unmatched junction nucleotides: 15.

The CDR3 DNA follows: TGTGCCAGCAGCCCCCGGACAGGGGGCTCTCAAGAGACCCAGTACTTC. Protein sequence: CASSPRTGGSQETQYF. V gene TRBV11-1 combines with J gene TRBJ2-5; TRBD1 matches at 11 bases. Germline values: CDR1 SGHAT, CDR2 FQDESV (reference sequence). J lost 2 bases, V lost 5 bases, and 7 bases had no gene match. The CDR3 contains 16 residues.

V usage is TRBV4-2 and J usage is TRBJ2-5; 7 bases line up with TRBD2. The CDR3 consists of 17 residues. V lost 0 bases to trimming and J lost 2 bases; unmatched junction nucleotides: 9. CDR1 LGHNA and CDR2 YNFKEQ come from the germline V gene. CDR3 in amino acids: CASSQDLSGEFQETQYF. The DNA of the CDR3 is TGTGCCAGCAGCCAAGATTTAAGCGGGGAGTTTCAAGAGACCCAGTACTTC.

This clonotype was recorded many times. This chain connects TRBV2 to TRBJ1-4, with 9 positions matching TRBD1. Trimming removed 6 bases from V and 7 bases from J; junction bases left unmatched: 3. This CDR3 has 13 amino acids. Germline V gene sequence: CDR1 SNHLY, CDR2 FYNNEI. This chain's CDR3 is CASRDRGSEKLFF. The CDR3 DNA sequence: TGTGCCAGCAGAGACAGGGGGAGTGAAAAACTGTTTTTT.

In its sample, this clonotype was seen a few times. The V gene is TRBV29-1, the J gene TRBJ1-1, with D unresolved. V dropped 4 bases and J dropped 3 bases, with 9 bases sitting between them. Germline V gene sequence: CDR1 SQVTM, CDR2 ANQGSEA. The CDR3 is made up of 12 amino acids. The CDR3 loop is CSVGHGDTEAFF. CDR3 DNA sequence: TGCAGCGTTGGGCATGGAGACACTGAAGCTTTCTTT.

This clonotype was found many times. The chain uses TRBV3-1 and TRBJ2-1; D is uncertain. CDR3 length: 12 residues. V lost 5 bases to trimming and J lost 9 bases, with 11 bases between them. CDR1 is LGHDT, CDR2 YNNKEL, per germline (reference sequence). The CDR3 loop reads CASSYLASEQFF. In DNA, the CDR3 is TGTGCCAGCAGCTACTTGGCCAGTGAGCAGTTCTTC.

This clonotype occurred many times. This sequence joins TRBV12-3 or TRBV12-4 and TRBJ1-3, with D unclear. The V gene lost 7 bases and the J gene lost 4 bases, with 8 bases spanning the gap. There are 12 residues in the CDR3. CDR3 in amino acids: CASTGNGNTIYF. CDR3 in DNA: TGTGCCAGCACGGGGAACGGAAACACCATATATTTT.

The CDR3 DNA reads as TGCAGCGTGGGCGGGACAGTGAATCAGCCCCAGCATTTT. Its protein product is CSVGGTVNQPQHF. The J gene is TRBJ1-5, the V gene TRBV29-1; 7 bases line up with TRBD1. CDR1 is SQVTM and CDR2 is ANQGSEA in the germline V gene. CDR3 size: 13 residues. The ends lost 6 bases at V and 4 bases at J; junction bases unmatched: 6.

V and J are TRBV5-1 and TRBJ2-7; 14 nucleotides match TRBD2. V lost 4 bases and J lost 3; bases outside the gene matches: 3. Per the germline V gene, CDR1 is SGHRS and CDR2 is YFSETQ. This CDR3 spans 15 amino acids. As DNA, the CDR3 is TGCGCCAGCAGCAAGGGACTAGCGGGGGACTACGAGCAGTACTTC. Its translation: CASSKGLAGDYEQYF.

This clonotype was counted at least ten times. The chain has TRBV20-1 and TRBJ1-1; D call uncertain. V lost 0 bases to trimming and J lost 8 bases, with 13 bases between them. The CDR3 covers 13 residues. Germline values: CDR1 DFQATT, CDR2 SNEGSKA (reference sequence). The CDR3 region has the DNA TGCAGTGCTAGAGATTCGTGGAGTCCGGAAGCTTTCTTT. This sequence encodes CSARDSWSPEAFF.

The chain employs TRBV10-3 and TRBJ2-5; no firm D call. The germline V and J ends were trimmed by 10 bases and 0 bases, with 9 bases remaining between them. This CDR3 is 12 amino acids long. The germline V gene has CDR1 ENHRY and CDR2 SYGVKD. The CDR3 protein is CANSPDQETQYF. As DNA, the CDR3 is TGTGCCAACTCGCCGGACCAAGAGACCCAGTACTTC.

This chain connects TRBV6-2 or TRBV6-3 to TRBJ2-7; D is possibly TRBD1 (6 bases). The V and J ends lost 4 bases and 4 bases respectively, with 14 bases between them. The length of the CDR3 is 14 residues. Germline CDR1 is MNHEY and CDR2 is SVGEGT. CDR3 DNA sequence: TGTGCCAGCAGTTTACAGGGTAGATTATACGAGCAGTACTTC. Its translation is CASSLQGRLYEQYF.

The chain carries TRBV7-3 and TRBJ2-1; D gene unclear. The CDR3 is made up of 13 amino acids. The germline V and J ends were trimmed by 5 bases and 7 bases, with 12 bases remaining between them. Per germline, CDR1 SGHTA and CDR2 FQGTGA. The CDR3 sequence: CASSVASSNEQFF. CDR3 coding DNA: TGTGCCAGCAGCGTTGCCTCTAGTAATGAGCAGTTCTTC.

The chain joins TRBV5-5 to TRBJ1-2; D might be TRBD1 (5 bases). CDR1 and CDR2 from the germline V gene are SGHKS and YYEKEE (reference sequence). Deletions cut 6 bases from V and 4 bases from J, with 10 bases between. The CDR3 has 12 residues. The CDR3 reads CASNGQGYGYTF. The CDR3 DNA follows: TGTGCCAGCAACGGGCAGGGCTATGGCTACACCTTC.

This clonotype was observed a handful of times. The chain carries TRBV28 and TRBJ2-7, with D possibly TRBD2 on 6 matching bases. CDR1 MDHEN and CDR2 SYDVKM come from the germline V gene. The CDR3 is made up of 13 amino acids. Trimming pared 6 bases from V and 0 bases from J, leaving 9 bases between. This CDR3 reads CASRETSSYEQYF. The CDR3 region has the DNA TGTGCCAGCAGGGAGACTAGCTCCTACGAGCAGTACTTC.

V and J are TRBV9 and TRBJ2-1; 8 positions agree with TRBD2. The CDR3 covers 15 residues. Germline-derived CDR1 and CDR2 are SGDLS and YYNGEE. With V trimmed by 0 bases and J by 7 bases, 6 bases remained unmatched. CDR3 region: CASSVEGLEYNEQFF. CDR3 DNA: TGTGCCAGCAGCGTAGAGGGACTAGAATATAATGAGCAGTTCTTC.

A few counts support this clonotype. Written as DNA, the CDR3 is TGTGCCAGCAGAACCGACGTCTACAATGAGCAGTTCTTC. Its translation: CASRTDVYNEQFF. The genes are TRBV12-3 or TRBV12-4 and TRBJ2-1, with no clear D. The CDR3 is 13 residues long. Trimming left V 6 bases short and J 3 bases short, with 9 bases between.

This clonotype was observed a handful of times. This rearrangement joins TRBV5-1 to TRBJ1-2, with 7 bases identical to TRBD1. J was trimmed by 6 bases and V by 5 bases; bases with no gene match: 13. CDR1 is SGHRS, CDR2 YFSETQ, per germline. This CDR3 has 15 residues. The chain's CDR3 is CASSHGTAPGDGYTF. CDR3 nucleotides: TGCGCCAGCAGTCATGGGACAGCCCCTGGGGATGGCTACACCTTC.

This chain uses TRBV12-3 or TRBV12-4 with TRBJ1-4, with TRBD1 as a possible D gene (6 bases). The CDR3 runs 12 residues. Trimming pared 5 bases from V and 10 bases from J, leaving 11 bases between. The CDR3 protein is CASSEGERKLFF. The CDR3 bases are TGTGCCAGCAGTGAGGGGGAGAGAAAACTGTTTTTT.